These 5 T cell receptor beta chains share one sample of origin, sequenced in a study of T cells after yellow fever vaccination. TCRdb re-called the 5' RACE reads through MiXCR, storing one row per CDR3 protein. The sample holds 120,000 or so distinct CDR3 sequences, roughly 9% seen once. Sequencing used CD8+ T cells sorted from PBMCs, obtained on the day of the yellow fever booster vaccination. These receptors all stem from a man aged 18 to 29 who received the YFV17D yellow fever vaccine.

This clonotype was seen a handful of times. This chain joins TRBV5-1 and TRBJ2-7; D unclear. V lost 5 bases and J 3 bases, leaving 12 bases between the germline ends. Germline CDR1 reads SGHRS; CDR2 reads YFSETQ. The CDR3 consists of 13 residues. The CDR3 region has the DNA TGCGCCAGCAGAGGAGACAACCACTACGAGCAGTACTTC. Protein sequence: CASRGDNHYEQYF.

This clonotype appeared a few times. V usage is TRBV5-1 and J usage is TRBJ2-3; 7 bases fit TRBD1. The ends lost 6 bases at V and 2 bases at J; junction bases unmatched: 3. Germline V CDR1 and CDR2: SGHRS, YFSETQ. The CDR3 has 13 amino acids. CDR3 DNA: TGCGCCAGCACTAGGGGGCTCACAGATACGCAGTATTTT. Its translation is CASTRGLTDTQYF.

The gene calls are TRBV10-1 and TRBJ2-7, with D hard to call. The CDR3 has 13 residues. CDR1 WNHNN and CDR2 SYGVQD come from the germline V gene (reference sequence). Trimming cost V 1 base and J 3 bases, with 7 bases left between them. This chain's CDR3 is CASSEFPDYEQYF. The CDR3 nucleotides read TGCGCCAGCAGTGAGTTCCCCGACTACGAGCAGTACTTC.

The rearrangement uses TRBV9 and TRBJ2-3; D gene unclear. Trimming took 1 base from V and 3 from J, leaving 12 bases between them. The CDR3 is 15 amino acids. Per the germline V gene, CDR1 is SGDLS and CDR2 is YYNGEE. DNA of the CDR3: TGTGCCAGCAGCGTAATAGGGAACCCAACAGATACGCAGTATTTT. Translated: CASSVIGNPTDTQYF. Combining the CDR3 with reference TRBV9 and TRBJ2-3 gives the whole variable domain DSGVTQTPKHLITATGQRVTLRCSPRSGDLSVYWYQQSLDQGLQFLIQYYNGEERAKGNILERFSAQQFPDLHSELNLSSLELGDSALYFCASSVIGNPTDTQYFGPGTRLTVL.

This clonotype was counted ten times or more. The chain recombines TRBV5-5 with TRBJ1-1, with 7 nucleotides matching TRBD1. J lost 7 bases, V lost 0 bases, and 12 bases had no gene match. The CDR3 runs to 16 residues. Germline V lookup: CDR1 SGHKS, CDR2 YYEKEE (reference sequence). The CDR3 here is CASSLAVGRGTLEAFF. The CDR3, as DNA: TGTGCCAGCAGCTTGGCTGTTGGCAGGGGGACTCTTGAAGCTTTCTTT.